The clone carrying this T cell receptor beta chain turned up a few times. Vbeta (60) and Jbeta (13) primers were used in the PCR. Sequencing was performed with immunoSEQ multiplex PCR; in TCRdb, only in-frame clones are kept and a portion is missing. The table has 90,000 to 110,000 clones, approximately 80% seen once. This CDR3 has 12 amino acids. CDR1 is MNHNY and CDR2 is SVGAGI in the germline V gene (reference sequence). V was clipped by 5 bases and J by 0 bases, with 4 bases between them. The data originate from a study of cytomegalovirus exposure and HLA in healthy donors. This clonotype originated in a woman aged 25 to 39 in good health and CMV-seronegative. Sequences were obtained from PBMCs. This chain links TRBV6-6 with TRBJ1-1; no clear D. The CDR3 is CASSRVNTEAFF. CDR3 DNA: TGTGCCAGCAGTCGAGTGAACACTGAAGCTTTCTTT.